This entry concerns a single T cell receptor (beta chain). The data are from a study of blood T cell repertoires in COVID-19. Study background: PBMCs, B-cell-depleted T cells, or T cells provided the cDNA or gDNA that made up the material.

CDR3 length: 15 amino acids. The V end was cut by 1 base, the J end by 1 base, with 9 bases between. The germline CDR1 and CDR2 sequences are MGHRA and YSYEKL. Produced via immunoSEQ multiplex PCR; TCRdb's table is partial and in-frame only. The sample yields 90,000 to 120,000 clones, roughly 90% seen once. J is TRBJ2-3 and V is TRBV4-1; D not certain. Sequences were obtained from peripheral blood. The receptor's source is a woman aged 60-70 years with acute or convalescent COVID-19. The CDR3 loop is CASSQGYGRTDTQYF. The CDR3 DNA is TGCGCCAGCAGCCAAGGGTATGGCCGCACAGATACGCAGTATTTT.